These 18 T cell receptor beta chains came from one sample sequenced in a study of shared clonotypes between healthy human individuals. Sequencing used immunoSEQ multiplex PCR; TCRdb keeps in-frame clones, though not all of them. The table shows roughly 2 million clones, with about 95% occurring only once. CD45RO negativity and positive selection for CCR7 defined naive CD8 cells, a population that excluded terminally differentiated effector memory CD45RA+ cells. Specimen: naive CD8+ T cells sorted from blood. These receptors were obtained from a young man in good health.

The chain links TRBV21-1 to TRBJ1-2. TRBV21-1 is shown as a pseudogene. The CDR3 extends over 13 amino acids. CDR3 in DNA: TGTGCCAGCAGCAAAATCGGGAAGGATGGCTACACCTTC. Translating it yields CASSKIGKDGYTF.

The CDR3 DNA is TGTGCCAGCAGTCTCCCGCAGCCTGGGGGTACAGATACGCAGTATTTT. Its protein product is CASSLPQPGGTDTQYF. The chain has TRBV27 and TRBJ2-3; D may correspond to TRBD1 or TRBD2 (5 bases each). Trimming shortened V by 5 bases and J by 3 bases, and 18 bases separated the two germline ends. Germline CDR1 is MNHEY and CDR2 is SMNVEV (reference sequence). The CDR3 sequence is 16 residues long.

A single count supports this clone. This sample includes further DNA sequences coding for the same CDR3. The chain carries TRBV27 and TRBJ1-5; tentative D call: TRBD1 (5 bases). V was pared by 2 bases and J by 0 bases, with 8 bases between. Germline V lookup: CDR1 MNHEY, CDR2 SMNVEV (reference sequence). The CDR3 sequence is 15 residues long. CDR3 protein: CASSLEGNSNQPQHF. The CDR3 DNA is TGTGCCAGCAGTTTAGAGGGGAATAGCAATCAGCCCCAGCATTTT.

Written as DNA, the CDR3 is TGTGCCAGCAGCTTAGCTCCGAGTAGCAATCAGCCCCAGCATTTT. Its translation: CASSLAPSSNQPQHF. V usage is TRBV11-2 and J usage is TRBJ1-5; D unclear. Germline-derived CDR1 and CDR2 are SGHAT and FQNNGV. The CDR3 has 15 residues. Trimming removed 1 base at V and 0 bases at J, with 7 bases between. Supplemented by reference TRBV11-2 and TRBJ1-5, the full variable domain reads EAGVAQSPRYKIIEKRQSVAFWCNPISGHATLYWYQQILGQGPKLLIQFQNNGVVDDSQLPKDRFSAERLKGVDSTLKIQPAKLEDSAVYLCASSLAPSSNQPQHFGDGTRLSIL.

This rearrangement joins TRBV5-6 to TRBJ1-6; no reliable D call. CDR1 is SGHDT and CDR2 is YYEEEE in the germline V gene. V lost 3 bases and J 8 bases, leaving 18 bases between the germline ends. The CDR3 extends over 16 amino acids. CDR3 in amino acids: CASSSGYEVQDSPLHF. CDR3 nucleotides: TGTGCCAGCAGCTCGGGCTACGAGGTACAAGATTCACCCCTCCACTTT.

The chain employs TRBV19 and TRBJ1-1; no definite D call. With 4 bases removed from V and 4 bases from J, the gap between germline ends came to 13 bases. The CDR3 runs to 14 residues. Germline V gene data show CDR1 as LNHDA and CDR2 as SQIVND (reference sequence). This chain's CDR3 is CASSRLSGGTEAFF. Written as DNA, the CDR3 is TGTGCCAGTAGTAGGTTATCTGGCGGCACTGAAGCTTTCTTT.

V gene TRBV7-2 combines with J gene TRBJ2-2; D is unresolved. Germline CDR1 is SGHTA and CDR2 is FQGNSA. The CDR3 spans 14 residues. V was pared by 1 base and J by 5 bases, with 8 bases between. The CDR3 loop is CASSLEGSTGELFF. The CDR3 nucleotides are TGTGCCAGCAGCTTAGAGGGCTCGACCGGGGAGCTGTTTTTT.

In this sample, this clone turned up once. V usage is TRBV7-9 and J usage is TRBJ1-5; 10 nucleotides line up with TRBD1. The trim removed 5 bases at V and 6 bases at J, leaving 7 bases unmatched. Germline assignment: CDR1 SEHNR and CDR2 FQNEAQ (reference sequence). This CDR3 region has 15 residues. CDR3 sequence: CASSASTGGGQPQHF. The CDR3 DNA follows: TGTGCCAGCAGCGCATCGACAGGGGGCGGTCAGCCCCAGCATTTT.

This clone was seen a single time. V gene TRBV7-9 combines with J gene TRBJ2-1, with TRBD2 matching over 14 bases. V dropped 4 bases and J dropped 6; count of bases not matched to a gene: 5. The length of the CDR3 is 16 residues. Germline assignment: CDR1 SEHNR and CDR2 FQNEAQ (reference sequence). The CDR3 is CASSSTSGGAGNEQFF. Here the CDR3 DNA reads TGTGCCAGCAGCTCGACTAGCGGGGGGGCTGGCAATGAGCAGTTCTTC.

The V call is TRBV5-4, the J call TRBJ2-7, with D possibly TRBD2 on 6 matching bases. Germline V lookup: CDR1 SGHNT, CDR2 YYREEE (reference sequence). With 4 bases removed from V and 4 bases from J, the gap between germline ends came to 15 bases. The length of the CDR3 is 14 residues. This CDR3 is CASSLGRAGYEQYF. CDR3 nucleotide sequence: TGTGCCAGCAGCCTTGGCAGGGCGGGGTACGAGCAGTACTTC.

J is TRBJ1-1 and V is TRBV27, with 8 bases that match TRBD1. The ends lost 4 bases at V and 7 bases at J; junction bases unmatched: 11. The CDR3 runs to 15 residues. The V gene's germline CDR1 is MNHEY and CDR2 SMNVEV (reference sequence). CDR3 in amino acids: CASSSDRGYASEAFF. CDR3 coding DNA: TGTGCCAGCAGTTCCGACAGGGGATATGCGAGTGAAGCTTTCTTT.

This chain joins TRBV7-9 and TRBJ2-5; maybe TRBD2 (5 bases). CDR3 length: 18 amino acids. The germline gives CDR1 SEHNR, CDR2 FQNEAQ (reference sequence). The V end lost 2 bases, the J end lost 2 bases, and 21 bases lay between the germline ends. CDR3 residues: CASSLSRLERPNQETQYF. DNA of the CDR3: TGTGCCAGCAGCTTATCCCGACTGGAGCGGCCAAATCAAGAGACCCAGTACTTC.

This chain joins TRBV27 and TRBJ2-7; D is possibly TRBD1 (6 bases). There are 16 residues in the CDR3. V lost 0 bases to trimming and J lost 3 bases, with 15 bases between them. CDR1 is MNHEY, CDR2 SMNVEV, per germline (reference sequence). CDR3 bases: TGTGCCAGCAGTTTATCACTAGGGGACACCATCTACGAGCAGTACTTC. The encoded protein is CASSLSLGDTIYEQYF.

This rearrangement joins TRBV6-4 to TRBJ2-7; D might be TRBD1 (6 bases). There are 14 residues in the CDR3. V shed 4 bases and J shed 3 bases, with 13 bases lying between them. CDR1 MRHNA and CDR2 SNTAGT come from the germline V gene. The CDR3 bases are TGTGCCAGCAGTGTCGACAGGCCGTTCTACGAGCAGTACTTC. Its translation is CASSVDRPFYEQYF.

The CDR3 DNA reads TGTGCCAGCAGTTACTCAGAACTAGCGGGAGTCTACGAGCAGTACTTC. Amino acid sequence: CASSYSELAGVYEQYF. V is TRBV6-5 and J is TRBJ2-7; TRBD2 aligns across 11 bases. The CDR3 length is 16 residues. The V and J ends lost 0 bases and 3 bases, in that order; junction bases with no gene match: 4. Germline-derived CDR1 and CDR2 are MNHEY and SVGAGI.

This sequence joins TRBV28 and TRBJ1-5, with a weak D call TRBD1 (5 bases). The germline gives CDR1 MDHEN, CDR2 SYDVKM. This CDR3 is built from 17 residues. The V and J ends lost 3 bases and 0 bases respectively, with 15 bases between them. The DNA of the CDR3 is TGTGCCAGCAGTTTCCCCTCGGGGGTATATAGCAATCAGCCCCAGCATTTT. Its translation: CASSFPSGVYSNQPQHF. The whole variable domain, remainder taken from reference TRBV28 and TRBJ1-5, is DVKVTQSSRYLVKRTGEKVFLECVQDMDHENMFWYRQDPGLGLRLIYFSYDVKMKEKGDIPEGYSVSREKKERFSLILESASTNQTSMYLCASSFPSGVYSNQPQHFGDGTRLSIL.

DNA of the CDR3: TGTGCCAGCAACCTCCAGGGGGCTGAAGAGACCCAGTACTTC. This codes for CASNLQGAEETQYF. The chain carries TRBV7-9 and TRBJ2-5; 8 bases match TRBD1. CDR3 length: 14 residues. J was trimmed by 3 bases and V by 7 bases; bases with no gene match: 7. Germline values: CDR1 SEHNR, CDR2 FQNEAQ (reference sequence).

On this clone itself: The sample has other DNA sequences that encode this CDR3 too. The CDR3 DNA reads as TGTGCCAGCAGCCTAATCGGGGGGAATGAGCAGTTCTTC. This gives the protein CASSLIGGNEQFF. V gene TRBV27 combines with J gene TRBJ2-1, with 7 positions matching TRBD2. CDR1 and CDR2 from the germline V gene are MNHEY and SMNVEV (reference sequence). Trimming took 6 bases from V and 7 from J; bases not matched to a gene: 6. The CDR3 runs 13 residues.